This T cell receptor beta chain was recovered during a study of CXCR3-negative and CXCR3-positive naive CD8 T cells. Regarding the study as a whole: A higher hydrophobicity marked the TRB CDR3s of CXCR3-positive naive cells versus CXCR3-negative naive cells. High diversity, comparable across both naive subsets, contrasted with much lower diversity in memory CD8+ cells. With respect to TRBV-TRBJ usage, naive CXCR3-negative and CXCR3-positive cells were similar; memory differed.

Phenotypically, naive CD8+ T cells corresponded to CD45RO-CCR7+CD27+CD95-. The CDR3 runs 18 residues. Germline lookup yields CDR1 SGHVS and CDR2 FNYEAQ. With UMI labels, 5' RACE was used to prepare the TRB cDNA libraries. TCRdb reprocessed the 5' RACE reads and keeps a single row for each CDR3 protein, giving no DNA. This table lists about 50,000 distinct CDR3 sequences. On this clonotype: As yet, its antigen is unknown.

This sequence was found in a human donor in good health. Some clones in this sample may be carry-over from other donors' samples. This chain joins TRBV7-6 and TRBJ2-3; no DNA is available, so the TRBD1 call from TCRdb remains unchecked. The sequenced sample consisted of naive CXCR3- CD8+ T cells from blood. Sample subset: CD45RO-CCR7+CD27+CD95- naive CD8+ T cells lacking CXCR3 (TNR3-). CDR3 protein: CASSQSFWRGPGPDTQYF.